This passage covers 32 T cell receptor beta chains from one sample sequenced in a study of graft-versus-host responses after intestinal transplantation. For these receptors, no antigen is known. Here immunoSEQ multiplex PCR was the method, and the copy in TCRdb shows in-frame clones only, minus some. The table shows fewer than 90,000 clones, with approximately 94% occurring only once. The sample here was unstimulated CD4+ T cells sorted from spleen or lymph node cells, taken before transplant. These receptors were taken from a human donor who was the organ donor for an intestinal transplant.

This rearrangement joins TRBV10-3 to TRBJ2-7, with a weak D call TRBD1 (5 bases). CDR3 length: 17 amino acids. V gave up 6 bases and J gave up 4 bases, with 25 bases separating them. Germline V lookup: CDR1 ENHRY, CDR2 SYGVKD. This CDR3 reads CAIRKPRQNSNSYEQYF. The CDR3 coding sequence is TGTGCCATCAGGAAGCCCCGACAGAATTCGAACTCTTACGAGCAGTACTTC.

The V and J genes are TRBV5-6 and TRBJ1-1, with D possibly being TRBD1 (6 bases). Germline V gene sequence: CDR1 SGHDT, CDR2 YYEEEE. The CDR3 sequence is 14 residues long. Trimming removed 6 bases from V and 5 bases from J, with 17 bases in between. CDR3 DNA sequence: TGTGCCAGCATCCTGAACGGGGGCAGGACTGAAGCTTTCTTT. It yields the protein CASILNGGRTEAFF.

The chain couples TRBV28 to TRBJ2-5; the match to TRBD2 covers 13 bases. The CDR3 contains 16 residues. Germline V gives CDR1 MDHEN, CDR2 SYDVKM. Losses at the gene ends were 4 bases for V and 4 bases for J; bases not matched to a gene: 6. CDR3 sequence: CASSSPGLAGRETQYF. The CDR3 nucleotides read TGTGCCAGCAGTTCCCCGGGACTAGCGGGGAGAGAGACCCAGTACTTC.

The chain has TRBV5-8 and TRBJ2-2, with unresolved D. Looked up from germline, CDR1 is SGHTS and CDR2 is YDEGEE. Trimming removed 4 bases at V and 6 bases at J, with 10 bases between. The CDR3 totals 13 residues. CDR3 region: CASSLARAGELFF. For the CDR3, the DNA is TGTGCCAGCAGCCTCGCTCGGGCCGGGGAGCTGTTTTTT.

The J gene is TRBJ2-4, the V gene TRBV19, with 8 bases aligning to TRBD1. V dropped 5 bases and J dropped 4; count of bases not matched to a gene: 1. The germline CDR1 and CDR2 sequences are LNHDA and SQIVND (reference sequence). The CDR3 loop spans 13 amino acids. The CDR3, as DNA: TGTGCCAGTAGTGGACAGGGAAAAAACATTCAGTACTTC. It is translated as CASSGQGKNIQYF. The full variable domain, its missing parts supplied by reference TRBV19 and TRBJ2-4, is DGGITQSPKYLFRKEGQNVTLSCEQNLNHDAMYWYRQDPGQGLRLIYYSQIVNDFQKGDIAEGYSVSREKKESFPLTVTSAQKNPTAFYLCASSGQGKNIQYFGAGTRLSVL.

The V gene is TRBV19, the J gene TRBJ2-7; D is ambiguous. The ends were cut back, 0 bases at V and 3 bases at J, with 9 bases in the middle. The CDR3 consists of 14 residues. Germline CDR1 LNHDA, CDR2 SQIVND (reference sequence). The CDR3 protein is CASSIDGPSYEQYF. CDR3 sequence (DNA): TGTGCCAGTAGTATAGATGGACCGAGCTACGAGCAGTACTTC. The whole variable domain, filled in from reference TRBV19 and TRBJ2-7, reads DGGITQSPKYLFRKEGQNVTLSCEQNLNHDAMYWYRQDPGQGLRLIYYSQIVNDFQKGDIAEGYSVSREKKESFPLTVTSAQKNPTAFYLCASSIDGPSYEQYFGPGTRLTVT.

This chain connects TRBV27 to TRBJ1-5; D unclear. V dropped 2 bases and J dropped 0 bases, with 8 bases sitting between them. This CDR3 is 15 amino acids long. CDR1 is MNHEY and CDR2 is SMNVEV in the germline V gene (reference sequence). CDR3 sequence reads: CASSLVRSSNQPQHF. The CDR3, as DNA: TGTGCCAGCAGTTTAGTCAGGAGTAGCAATCAGCCCCAGCATTTT.

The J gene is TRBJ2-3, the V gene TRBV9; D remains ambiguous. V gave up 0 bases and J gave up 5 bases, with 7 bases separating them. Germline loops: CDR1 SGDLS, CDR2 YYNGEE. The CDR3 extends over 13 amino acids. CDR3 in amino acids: CASSVDRRDTQYF. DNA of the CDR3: TGTGCCAGCAGCGTAGATAGGAGAGATACGCAGTATTTT.

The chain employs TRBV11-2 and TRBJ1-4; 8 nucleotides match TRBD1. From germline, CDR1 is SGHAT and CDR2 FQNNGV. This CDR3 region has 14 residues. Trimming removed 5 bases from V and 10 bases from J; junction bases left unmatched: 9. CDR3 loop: CASSLGQGAGKLFF. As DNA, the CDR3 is TGTGCCAGCAGCCTCGGACAGGGCGCCGGAAAACTGTTTTTT.

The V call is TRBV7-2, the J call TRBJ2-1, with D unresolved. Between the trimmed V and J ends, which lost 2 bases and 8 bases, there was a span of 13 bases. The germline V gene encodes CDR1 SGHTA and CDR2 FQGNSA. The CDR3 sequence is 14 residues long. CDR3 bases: TGTGCCAGCAGCTTACGCCCCGGGTCCGATGAGCAGTTCTTC. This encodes CASSLRPGSDEQFF.

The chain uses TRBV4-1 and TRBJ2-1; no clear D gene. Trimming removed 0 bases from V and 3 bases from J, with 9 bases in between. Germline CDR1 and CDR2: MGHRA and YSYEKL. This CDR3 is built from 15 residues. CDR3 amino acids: CASSQDLGNYNEQFF. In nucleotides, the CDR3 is TGCGCCAGCAGCCAAGATCTGGGGAACTACAATGAGCAGTTCTTC.

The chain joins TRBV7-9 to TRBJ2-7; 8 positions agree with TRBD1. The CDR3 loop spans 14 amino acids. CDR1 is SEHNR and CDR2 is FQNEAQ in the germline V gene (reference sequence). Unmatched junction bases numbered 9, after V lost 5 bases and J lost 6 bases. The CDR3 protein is CASSPARTGFEQYF. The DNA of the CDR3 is TGTGCCAGCAGCCCGGCCCGGACAGGGTTCGAGCAGTACTTC.

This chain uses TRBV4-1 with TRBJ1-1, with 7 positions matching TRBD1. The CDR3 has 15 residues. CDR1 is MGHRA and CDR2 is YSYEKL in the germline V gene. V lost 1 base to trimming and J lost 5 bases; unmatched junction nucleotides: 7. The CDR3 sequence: CASSQGAAGGTEAFF. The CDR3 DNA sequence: TGCGCCAGCAGCCAAGGGGCGGCAGGGGGTACTGAAGCTTTCTTT.

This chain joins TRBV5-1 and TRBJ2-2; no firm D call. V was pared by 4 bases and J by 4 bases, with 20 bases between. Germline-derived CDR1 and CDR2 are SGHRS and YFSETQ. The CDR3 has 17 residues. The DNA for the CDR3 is TGCGCCAGCAGCCCTCAAGGTGGAATGCCTGGCACCGGGGAGCTGTTTTTT. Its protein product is CASSPQGGMPGTGELFF.

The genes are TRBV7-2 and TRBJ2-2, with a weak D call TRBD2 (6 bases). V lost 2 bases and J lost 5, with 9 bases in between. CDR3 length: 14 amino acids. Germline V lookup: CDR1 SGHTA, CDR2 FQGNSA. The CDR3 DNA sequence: TGTGCCAGCAGCTTAAATCGGGGGACCGGGGAGCTGTTTTTT. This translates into CASSLNRGTGELFF.

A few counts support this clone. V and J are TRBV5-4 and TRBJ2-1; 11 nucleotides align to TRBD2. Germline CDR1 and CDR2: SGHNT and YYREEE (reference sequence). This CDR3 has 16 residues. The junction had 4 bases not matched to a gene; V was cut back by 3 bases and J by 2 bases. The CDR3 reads CASSSGTSGTYNEQFF. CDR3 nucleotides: TGTGCCAGCAGCTCCGGGACTAGCGGAACCTACAATGAGCAGTTCTTC. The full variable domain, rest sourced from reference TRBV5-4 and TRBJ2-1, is ETGVTQSPTHLIKTRGQQVTLRCSSQSGHNTVSWYQQALGQGPQFIFQYYREEENGRGNFPPRFSGLQFPNYSSELNVNALELDDSALYLCASSSGTSGTYNEQFFGPGTRLTVL.

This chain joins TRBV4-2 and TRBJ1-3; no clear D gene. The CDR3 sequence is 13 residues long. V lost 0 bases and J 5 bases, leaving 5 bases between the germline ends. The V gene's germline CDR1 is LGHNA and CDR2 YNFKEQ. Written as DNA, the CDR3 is TGTGCCAGCAGCCAAGATCCCAGAAACACCATATATTTT. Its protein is CASSQDPRNTIYF.

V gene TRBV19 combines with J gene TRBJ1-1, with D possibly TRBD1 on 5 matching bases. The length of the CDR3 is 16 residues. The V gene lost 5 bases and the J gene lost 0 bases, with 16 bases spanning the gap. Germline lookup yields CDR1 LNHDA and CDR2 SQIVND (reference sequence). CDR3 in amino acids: CASSHVIGHLNTEAFF. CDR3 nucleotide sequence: TGTGCCAGTAGTCACGTAATCGGACACTTGAACACTGAAGCTTTCTTT.

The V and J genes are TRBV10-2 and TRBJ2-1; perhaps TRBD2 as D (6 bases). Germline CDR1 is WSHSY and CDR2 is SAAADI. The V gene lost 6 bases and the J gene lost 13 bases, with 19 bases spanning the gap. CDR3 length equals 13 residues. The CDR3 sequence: CASRTDGGRRQFF. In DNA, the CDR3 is TGCGCCAGCAGGACTGACGGGGGACGGAGACAGTTCTTC.

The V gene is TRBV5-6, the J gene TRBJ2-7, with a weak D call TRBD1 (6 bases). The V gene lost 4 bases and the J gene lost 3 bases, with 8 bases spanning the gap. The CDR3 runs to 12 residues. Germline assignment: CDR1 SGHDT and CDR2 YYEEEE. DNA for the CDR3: TGTGCCAGCAGCCCCAGGGGCTACGAGCAGTACTTC. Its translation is CASSPRGYEQYF.

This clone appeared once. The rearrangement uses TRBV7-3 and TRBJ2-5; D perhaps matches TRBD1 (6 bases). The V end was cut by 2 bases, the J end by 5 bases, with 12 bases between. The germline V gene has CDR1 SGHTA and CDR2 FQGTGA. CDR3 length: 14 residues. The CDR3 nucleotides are TGTGCCAGCAGCTTATCAGGGGCTCGCGAGACCCAGTACTTC. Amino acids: CASSLSGARETQYF.

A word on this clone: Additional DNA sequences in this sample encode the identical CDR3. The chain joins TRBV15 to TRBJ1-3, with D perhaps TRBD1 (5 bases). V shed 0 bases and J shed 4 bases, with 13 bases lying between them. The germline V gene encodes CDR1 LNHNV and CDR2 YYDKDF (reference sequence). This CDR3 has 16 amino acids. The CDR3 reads CATSRDGAVSGNTIYF. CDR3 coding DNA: TGTGCCACCAGCAGAGATGGGGCGGTGTCGGGAAACACCATATATTTT.

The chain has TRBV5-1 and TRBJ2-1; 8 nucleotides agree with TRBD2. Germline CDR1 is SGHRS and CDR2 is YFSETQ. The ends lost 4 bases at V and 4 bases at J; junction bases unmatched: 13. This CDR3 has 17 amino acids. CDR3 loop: CASSLFRAGGQYNEQFF. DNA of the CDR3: TGCGCCAGCAGCCTGTTTCGGGCGGGGGGCCAATACAATGAGCAGTTCTTC. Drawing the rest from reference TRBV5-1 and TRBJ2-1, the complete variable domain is KAGVTQTPRYLIKTRGQQVTLSCSPISGHRSVSWYQQTPGQGLQFLFEYFSETQRNKGNFPGRFSGRQFSNSRSEMNVSTLELGDSALYLCASSLFRAGGQYNEQFFGPGTRLTVL.

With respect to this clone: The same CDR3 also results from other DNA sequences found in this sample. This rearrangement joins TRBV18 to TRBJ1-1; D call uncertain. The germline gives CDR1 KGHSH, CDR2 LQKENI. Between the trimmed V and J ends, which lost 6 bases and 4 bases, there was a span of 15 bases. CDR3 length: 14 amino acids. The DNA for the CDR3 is TGTGCCAGCTCGCGGGGTACCTCCCCCACTGAAGCTTTCTTT. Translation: CASSRGTSPTEAFF.

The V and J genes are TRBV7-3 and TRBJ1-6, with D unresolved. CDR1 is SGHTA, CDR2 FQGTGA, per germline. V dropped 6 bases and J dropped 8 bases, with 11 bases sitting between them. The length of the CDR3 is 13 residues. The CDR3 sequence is CASRLTPDSPLHF. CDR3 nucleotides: TGTGCCAGCAGGCTAACTCCGGATTCACCCCTCCACTTT.

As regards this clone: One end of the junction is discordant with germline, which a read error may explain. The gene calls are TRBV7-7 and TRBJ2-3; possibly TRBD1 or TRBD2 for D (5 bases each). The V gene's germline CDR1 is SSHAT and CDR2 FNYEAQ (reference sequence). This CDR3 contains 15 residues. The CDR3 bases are TGTGCTAGCAGCTTAGGGGCAGGGCGGGCAGATACGCAGTATTTT. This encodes CASSLGAGRADTQYF.

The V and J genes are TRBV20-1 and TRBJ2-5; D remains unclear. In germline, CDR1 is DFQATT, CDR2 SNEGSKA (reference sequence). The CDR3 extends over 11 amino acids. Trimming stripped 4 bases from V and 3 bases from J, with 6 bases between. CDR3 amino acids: CSANQEETQYF. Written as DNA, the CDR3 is TGCAGTGCTAACCAGGAAGAGACCCAGTACTTC.

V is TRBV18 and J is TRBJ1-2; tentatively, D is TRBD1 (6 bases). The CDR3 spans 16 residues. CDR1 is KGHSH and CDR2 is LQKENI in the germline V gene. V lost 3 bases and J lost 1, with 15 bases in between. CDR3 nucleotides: TGTGCCAGCTCACCGAAACAGGGTCCCCTTAACTATGGCTACACCTTC. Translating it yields CASSPKQGPLNYGYTF.

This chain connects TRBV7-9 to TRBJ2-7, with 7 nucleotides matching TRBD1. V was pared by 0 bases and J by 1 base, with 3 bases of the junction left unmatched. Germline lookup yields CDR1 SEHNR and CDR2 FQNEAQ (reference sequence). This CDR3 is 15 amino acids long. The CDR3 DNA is TGTGCCAGCAGCTTAGCTGACAGGGAATCCTACGAGCAGTACTTC. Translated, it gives CASSLADRESYEQYF.

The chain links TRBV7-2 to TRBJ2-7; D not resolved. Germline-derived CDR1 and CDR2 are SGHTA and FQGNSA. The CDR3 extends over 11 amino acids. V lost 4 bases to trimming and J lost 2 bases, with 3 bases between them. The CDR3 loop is CASSSPYEQYF. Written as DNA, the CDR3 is TGTGCCAGCAGCTCGCCCTACGAGCAGTACTTC. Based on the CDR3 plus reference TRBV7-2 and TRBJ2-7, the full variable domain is GAGVSQSPSNKVTEKGKDVELRCDPISGHTALYWYRQSLGQGLEFLIYFQGNSAPDKSGLPSDRFSAERTGGSVSTLTIQRTQQEDSAVYLCASSSPYEQYFGPGTRLTVT.

CDR3 residues: CASEPPRTGQNTQYF. CDR3 DNA sequence: TGTGCCAGCGAACCCCCCCGGACAGGGCAGAATACGCAGTATTTT. The V and J genes are TRBV28 and TRBJ2-3; TRBD1 agrees at 8 bases. V was pared by 8 bases and J by 7 bases, with 14 bases of the junction left unmatched. The CDR3 spans 15 residues. CDR1 and CDR2 from the germline V gene are MDHEN and SYDVKM.

The CDR3 region has the DNA TGTGCCAGCAGTTTGGACGGATTGAACACTGAAGCTTTCTTT. Residues: CASSLDGLNTEAFF. The V call is TRBV6-4, the J call TRBJ1-1; D unclear. V lost 5 bases and J 0 bases, leaving 10 bases between the germline ends. Germline V lookup: CDR1 MRHNA, CDR2 SNTAGT. The CDR3 covers 14 residues.